These 8 T cell receptor beta chains were all obtained from the same sample, sequenced in a study of spatial heterogeneity in lung cancer. TCRdb reprocessed the 5' RACE reads with MiXCR, giving one entry per CDR3 protein. The data contain roughly 120,000 distinct CDR3 sequences, approximately 10% of them singletons. Time point meaning: blood at routine non-recurrence follow-up after resection. The sequencing here drew on PBMCs, taken at follow-up. The source is a female donor with early-stage non-small cell lung cancer.

The J gene is TRBJ1-5, the V gene TRBV27, with D unclear. The germline gives CDR1 MNHEY, CDR2 SMNVEV (reference sequence). V lost 5 bases to trimming and J lost 2 bases, with 10 bases between them. CDR3 size: 14 residues. The DNA of the CDR3 is TGTGCCAGCAGTAGACGCGCAGGCAATCAGCCCCAGCATTTT. Translated, it gives CASSRRAGNQPQHF.

At least ten counts were recorded for this clonotype. The V gene is TRBV5-1, the J gene TRBJ1-1; weak D call: TRBD1 (5 bases). V was shortened by 0 bases and J by 7 bases, with 13 bases between the two germline ends. The length of the CDR3 is 14 residues. The germline V gene has CDR1 SGHRS and CDR2 YFSETQ. CDR3 amino acids: CASSLGGTEDEAFF. Written as DNA, the CDR3 is TGCGCCAGCAGCTTGGGAGGGACTGAGGATGAAGCTTTCTTT.

The chain links TRBV12-3 or TRBV12-4 to TRBJ1-6; D is uncertain. Trimming stripped 7 bases from V and 6 bases from J, with 13 bases between. This CDR3 spans 14 amino acids. The CDR3 region is CASKKGGGNSPLHF. The CDR3 coding sequence is TGTGCCAGCAAAAAGGGTGGAGGTAATTCACCCCTCCACTTT.

The chain carries TRBV6-2 or TRBV6-3 and TRBJ1-2; TRBD1 matches 7 bases. J was trimmed by 7 bases and V by 7 bases; bases with no gene match: 6. The CDR3 is made up of 12 amino acids. Germline V lookup: CDR1 MNHEY, CDR2 SVGEGT. The CDR3 reads CASNRQGVGYTF. In DNA, the CDR3 is TGTGCCAGCAACCGACAGGGCGTTGGCTACACCTTC.

This clonotype was observed many times. The chain is built from TRBV14 and TRBJ2-7, with 8 bases identical to TRBD1. CDR3 length: 16 residues. Germline trimming cut 2 bases from V and 5 bases from J; bases unmatched to any gene: 11. CDR1 and CDR2 (germline): SGHDN, FVKESK. CDR3 sequence: CASSQPSRGLLDEQYF. CDR3 DNA sequence: TGTGCCAGCAGCCAACCTTCCAGGGGGCTGCTCGACGAGCAGTACTTC.

This clonotype was found a few times. V and J are TRBV5-1 and TRBJ2-3; 7 bases fit TRBD1. CDR3 length equals 14 residues. J was trimmed by 2 bases and V by 5 bases; bases with no gene match: 5. Germline lookup yields CDR1 SGHRS and CDR2 YFSETQ. The CDR3 here is CASRLQGFTDTQYF. In DNA form, the CDR3 reads TGCGCCAGCAGATTACAGGGGTTCACAGATACGCAGTATTTT.

The sample holds a few counts of this clonotype. The chain joins TRBV20-1 to TRBJ2-1; 8 positions match TRBD2. This CDR3 spans 15 amino acids. The V and J ends lost 0 bases and 7 bases, in that order; junction bases with no gene match: 8. Germline CDR1 is DFQATT and CDR2 is SNEGSKA (reference sequence). The CDR3 nucleotides are TGCAGTGCTAGAGATCAACGCGGGAGGAGGAATGAGCAGTTCTTC. Protein: CSARDQRGRRNEQFF.

V gene TRBV7-8 combines with J gene TRBJ1-1, with D hard to call. Germline V CDR1 and CDR2: SGHVS, FQNEAQ. Trimming removed 2 bases from V and 4 bases from J, with 14 bases in between. The CDR3 covers 15 residues. The CDR3 region has the DNA TGTGCCAGCAGCTTATTGCGCGGGGTCGGCACTGAAGCTTTCTTT. As protein: CASSLLRGVGTEAFF.